A single sample gave rise to the 26 T cell receptor beta chains below, sequenced in a study of CD8 T cells in ankylosing spondylitis. TCRdb used MiXCR to reprocess the 5' RACE reads, holding one entry per CDR3 protein. Of about 36,000 distinct CDR3 sequences in the sample, approximately 11% were seen once. Source material: synovial fluid, either unsorted or a sorted T cell fraction (not recorded which). These receptor sequences come from a male donor with ankylosing spondylitis.

This clonotype appeared many times. This rearrangement joins TRBV20-1 to TRBJ1-4, with a tentative D call TRBD1 (6 bases). The CDR3 covers 16 residues. Per the germline V gene, CDR1 is DFQATT and CDR2 is SNEGSKA (reference sequence). With 0 bases removed from V and 6 bases from J, the gap between germline ends came to 17 bases. The CDR3 reads CSARDSGAGGHEKLFF. Here the CDR3 DNA reads TGCAGTGCTAGAGATTCGGGGGCAGGTGGACATGAAAAACTGTTTTTT.

This clonotype turned up a few times. The V gene is TRBV13, the J gene TRBJ2-7; TRBD2 agrees at 7 bases. Unmatched junction bases numbered 8, after V lost 1 base and J lost 5 bases. CDR3 length equals 15 residues. Germline values: CDR1 PRHDT, CDR2 FYEKMQ (reference sequence). The CDR3 DNA reads TGTGCCAGCAGCTTAGCAGGGAAGGGGACTAACGAGCAGTACTTC. Protein product: CASSLAGKGTNEQYF. The complete variable domain, with remaining parts taken from reference TRBV13 and TRBJ2-7, reads AAGVIQSPRHLIKEKRETATLKCYPIPRHDTVYWYQQGPGQDPQFLISFYEKMQSDKGSIPDRFSAQQFSDYHSELNMSSLELGDSALYFCASSLAGKGTNEQYFGPGTRLTVT.

This clonotype was observed a few times. This chain uses TRBV20-1 with TRBJ2-3; D is unclear. Between the trimmed V and J ends, which lost 0 bases and 2 bases, there was a span of 12 bases. This CDR3 comprises 15 residues. Per germline, CDR1 DFQATT and CDR2 SNEGSKA (reference sequence). CDR3 protein: CSARDLIGNTDTQYF. The CDR3 nucleotides read TGCAGTGCTAGAGATCTGATTGGCAACACAGATACGCAGTATTTT.

This clonotype was detected ten times or more. The chain couples TRBV25-1 to TRBJ1-6; D ambiguous. In germline, CDR1 is MGHDK, CDR2 SYGVNS. This CDR3 has 17 amino acids. The ends were cut back, 1 base at V and 3 bases at J, with 13 bases in the middle. The CDR3 nucleotides are TGTGCCAGCAGTGAATCCGGGCGAGGATACTATAATTCACCCCTCCACTTT. Its translation: CASSESGRGYYNSPLHF.

This clonotype was seen ten or more times. J is TRBJ2-7 and V is TRBV29-1, with 13 bases fitting TRBD2. Germline CDR1 SQVTM, CDR2 ANQGSEA. V was clipped by 7 bases and J by 3 bases; unmatched bases: 6. The CDR3 is made up of 14 amino acids. The CDR3 loop is CSAQGLAGFYEQYF. The CDR3 DNA follows: TGCAGCGCCCAGGGACTAGCGGGATTCTACGAGCAGTACTTC.

The chain is built from TRBV5-1 and TRBJ2-1, with TRBD1 identical over 8 bases. Germline CDR1 is SGHRS and CDR2 is YFSETQ. Trimming removed 1 base from V and 12 bases from J; junction bases left unmatched: 3. The CDR3 runs to 12 residues. CDR3 sequence reads: CASSLIQGGQFF. The CDR3 DNA is TGCGCCAGCAGCTTGATACAGGGGGGGCAGTTCTTC.

This clonotype was seen a handful of times. V gene TRBV5-6 combines with J gene TRBJ2-7; D uncertain. Trimming shortened V by 4 bases and J by 3 bases, and 11 bases separated the two germline ends. The CDR3 consists of 13 residues. The germline CDR1 and CDR2 sequences are SGHDT and YYEEEE. The DNA of the CDR3 is TGTGCCAGCAGCCCCGTGGAGAACTACGAGCAGTACTTC. Amino acid sequence: CASSPVENYEQYF.

V and J are TRBV7-9 and TRBJ1-6; no reliable D call. The CDR3 is 12 amino acids. V dropped 1 base and J dropped 10 bases, with 5 bases sitting between them. The V gene's germline CDR1 is SEHNR and CDR2 FQNEAQ (reference sequence). This CDR3 is CASSLGLSPLHF. CDR3 in DNA: TGTGCCAGCAGCTTAGGTTTGTCACCCCTCCACTTT. Filled out from reference TRBV7-9 and TRBJ1-6, the complete variable domain reads DTGVSQNPRHKITKRGQNVTFRCDPISEHNRLYWYRQTLGQGPEFLTYFQNEAQLEKSRLLSDRFSAERPKGSFSTLEIQRTEQGDSAMYLCASSLGLSPLHFGNGTRLTVT.

Comment on this clonotype: This may arise from a read error, as a much more abundant clone is one base away. This chain uses TRBV20-1 with TRBJ2-3; possibly TRBD1 for D (6 bases). Germline-derived CDR1 and CDR2 are DFQATT and SNEGSKA (reference sequence). The CDR3 runs to 14 residues. The V end was cut by 7 bases, the J end by 4 bases, with 18 bases between. In nucleotides, the CDR3 is TGCAGTGTAGGGGGAGCCCATGGGCCAGATACGCAGTATTTT. Amino acid sequence: CSVGGAHGPDTQYF.

This clonotype was found many times. The rearrangement joins TRBV5-5 to TRBJ2-7; tentative D call: TRBD1 (5 bases). CDR1 is SGHKS and CDR2 is YYEKEE in the germline V gene (reference sequence). Trimming removed 4 bases at V and 0 bases at J, with 11 bases between. The CDR3 sequence is 14 residues long. Written as DNA, the CDR3 is TGTGCCAGCAGCGAGCGACAGAGCTCCTACGAGCAGTACTTC. It codes for CASSERQSSYEQYF.

The chain combines TRBV7-9 with TRBJ1-4; no clear D. The CDR3 has 14 amino acids. The V gene's germline CDR1 is SEHNR and CDR2 FQNEAQ (reference sequence). Trimming removed 4 bases from V and 6 bases from J, with 12 bases in between. The CDR3 spells CASSSGQSYEKLFF. The DNA for the CDR3 is TGTGCCAGCAGCTCCGGCCAGTCCTATGAAAAACTGTTTTTT.

This clonotype was counted at least ten times. V is TRBV7-9 and J is TRBJ2-1; 11 bases are a match to TRBD1. CDR1 and CDR2 (germline): SEHNR, FQNEAQ (reference sequence). The CDR3 covers 15 residues. With V trimmed by 5 bases and J by 7 bases, 7 bases remained unmatched. In DNA, the CDR3 is TGTGCCAGCAGCCATGGACAGGGGGCGCGTAATGAGCAGTTCTTC. Protein product: CASSHGQGARNEQFF.

The chain employs TRBV7-8 and TRBJ1-1; 11 nucleotides match TRBD1. This CDR3 is 14 amino acids long. The trim removed 5 bases at V and 6 bases at J, leaving 5 bases unmatched. The germline V gene has CDR1 SGHVS and CDR2 FQNEAQ. The CDR3 DNA sequence: TGTGCCAGCAGCCCCGGACAGGGGGCCGCTGAAGCTTTCTTT. Its protein is CASSPGQGAAEAFF.

This clonotype was observed many times. The chain employs TRBV29-1 and TRBJ2-7; no firm D call. Between the trimmed V and J ends, which lost 6 bases and 5 bases, there was a span of 17 bases. CDR3 size: 13 residues. Germline V gene sequence: CDR1 SQVTM, CDR2 ANQGSEA. The CDR3 DNA sequence: TGCAGCGTCTCTCCGGGCCTGTGGGACGAGCAGTACTTC. Its protein is CSVSPGLWDEQYF.

This chain connects TRBV4-2 to TRBJ2-7; 9 bases are a match to TRBD1. V shed 3 bases, J shed 0 bases, and the junction held 6 bases outside the gene matches. The CDR3 is 16 amino acids. CDR1 and CDR2 from the germline V gene are LGHNA and YNFKEQ. CDR3 in amino acids: CASSQGPTGGSYEQYF. The CDR3 DNA follows: TGTGCCAGCAGCCAGGGCCCGACAGGGGGCTCCTACGAGCAGTACTTC.

The chain couples TRBV5-1 to TRBJ2-1; D is undetermined. Per the germline V gene, CDR1 is SGHRS and CDR2 is YFSETQ. V lost 2 bases and J 8 bases, leaving 8 bases between the germline ends. The CDR3 totals 12 residues. In nucleotides, the CDR3 is TGCGCCAGCAGCTTCGAGTCCTATGAGCAGTTCTTC. This encodes CASSFESYEQFF. Full variable domain (missing parts from reference TRBV5-1 and TRBJ2-1): KAGVTQTPRYLIKTRGQQVTLSCSPISGHRSVSWYQQTPGQGLQFLFEYFSETQRNKGNFPGRFSGRQFSNSRSEMNVSTLELGDSALYLCASSFESYEQFFGPGTRLTVL.

This clonotype was seen only a few times. The chain is built from TRBV18 and TRBJ2-2, with D tentatively TRBD2 (6 bases). The CDR3 extends over 13 amino acids. Germline lookup yields CDR1 KGHSH and CDR2 LQKENI. Trimming removed 2 bases from V and 6 bases from J, with 7 bases in between. CDR3 in amino acids: CASSPGEAGELFF. CDR3 DNA: TGTGCCAGCTCACCAGGGGAGGCCGGGGAGCTGTTTTTT. The full variable domain, in which reference TRBV18 and TRBJ2-2 provide the parts outside the CDR3, is NAGVMQNPRHLVRRRGQEARLRCSPMKGHSHVYWYRQLPEEGLKFMVYLQKENIIDESGMPKERFSAEFPKEGPSILRIQQVVRGDSAAYFCASSPGEAGELFFGEGSRLTVL.

The chain is built from TRBV28 and TRBJ2-7; 7 nucleotides match TRBD2. V lost 6 bases and J lost 1; bases outside the gene matches: 12. Germline-derived CDR1 and CDR2 are MDHEN and SYDVKM. The CDR3 totals 16 residues. CDR3 region: CASSSREGSGSYEQYF. DNA of the CDR3: TGTGCCAGCAGCTCAAGGGAGGGTAGTGGATCCTACGAGCAGTACTTC. The full variable domain, its missing parts supplied by reference TRBV28 and TRBJ2-7, is DVKVTQSSRYLVKRTGEKVFLECVQDMDHENMFWYRQDPGLGLRLIYFSYDVKMKEKGDIPEGYSVSREKKERFSLILESASTNQTSMYLCASSSREGSGSYEQYFGPGTRLTVT.

The table lists this clonotype with many counts. The chain combines TRBV5-1 with TRBJ2-7; D is ambiguous. The CDR3 has 15 amino acids. Looked up from germline, CDR1 is SGHRS and CDR2 is YFSETQ. Trimming left V 0 bases short and J 0 bases short, with 10 bases between. CDR3 residues: CASSLADISSYEQYF. DNA of the CDR3: TGCGCCAGCAGCTTGGCCGACATCAGCTCCTACGAGCAGTACTTC.

This clonotype came up many times. The rearrangement links TRBV9 to TRBJ2-1; perhaps TRBD1 as D (6 bases). This CDR3 comprises 16 residues. V lost 3 bases and J 5 bases, leaving 18 bases between the germline ends. CDR1 is SGDLS, CDR2 YYNGEE, per germline. The CDR3 DNA follows: TGTGCCAGCAGCGCCTCACAGGGTAGGGCGGACAATGAGCAGTTCTTC. Translating it yields CASSASQGRADNEQFF.

At least ten counts were recorded for this clonotype. This rearrangement joins TRBV19 to TRBJ2-3; D is uncertain. The CDR3 has 15 amino acids. V lost 4 bases and J lost 1, with 12 bases in between. Germline V lookup: CDR1 LNHDA, CDR2 SQIVND (reference sequence). CDR3 amino acids: CASSKQRAGTDTQYF. CDR3 DNA: TGTGCCAGTAGTAAGCAGCGAGCCGGCACAGATACGCAGTATTTT.

A few counts support this clonotype. The rearrangement uses TRBV27 and TRBJ2-7; no firm D call. Germline V gene lookup returns CDR1 MNHEY and CDR2 SMNVEV (reference sequence). Trimming pared 5 bases from V and 2 bases from J, leaving 19 bases between. The CDR3 covers 16 residues. CDR3 coding DNA: TGTGCCAGCAGTCCTCACCGGCCTCCTCCGGCCTACGAGCAGTACTTC. Translating gives CASSPHRPPPAYEQYF.

This clonotype was observed at least ten times. V gene TRBV5-1 combines with J gene TRBJ2-1; D is unclear. Trimming cost V 4 bases and J 6 bases, with 11 bases left between them. This CDR3 contains 13 residues. CDR1 and CDR2 (germline): SGHRS, YFSETQ. The CDR3 DNA reads as TGCGCCAGCAGCCCCGAGAACGCCAATGAGCAGTTCTTC. Translating it yields CASSPENANEQFF.

The gene calls are TRBV24-1 and TRBJ2-2; D assignment may be TRBD1 or TRBD2 (5 bases each). In germline, CDR1 is KGHDR, CDR2 SFDVKD. This CDR3 is 15 amino acids long. The V end was cut by 8 bases, the J end by 3 bases, with 15 bases between. CDR3 residues: CATTSGAGYTGELFF. Written as DNA, the CDR3 is TGTGCCACCACTTCCGGGGCTGGGTACACCGGGGAGCTGTTTTTT.

This clonotype was seen repeatedly, ten times or more. The rearrangement uses TRBV6-1 and TRBJ2-1, with 10 positions matching TRBD1. After removal of 6 bases from V and 5 bases from J, the junction contained 7 bases not matched to a gene. The CDR3 contains 15 residues. Germline CDR1 MNHNS, CDR2 SASEGT. The CDR3 region is CASRAGTGVHNEQFF. The CDR3 bases are TGTGCCAGCAGGGCCGGGACAGGGGTCCACAATGAGCAGTTCTTC.

Concerning this clonotype: Since a much larger clone is just one base distant, this may be a read error. The chain uses TRBV6-4 and TRBJ2-2; D perhaps matches TRBD1 (6 bases). The CDR3 sequence is 15 residues long. CDR1 MRHNA and CDR2 SNTAGT come from the germline V gene. CDR3 DNA sequence: TGTGCCAGCAGTGATTCAGGGGAGCACACCTGGGAGCTGTTTTTT. Its protein product is CASSDSGEHTWELFF.